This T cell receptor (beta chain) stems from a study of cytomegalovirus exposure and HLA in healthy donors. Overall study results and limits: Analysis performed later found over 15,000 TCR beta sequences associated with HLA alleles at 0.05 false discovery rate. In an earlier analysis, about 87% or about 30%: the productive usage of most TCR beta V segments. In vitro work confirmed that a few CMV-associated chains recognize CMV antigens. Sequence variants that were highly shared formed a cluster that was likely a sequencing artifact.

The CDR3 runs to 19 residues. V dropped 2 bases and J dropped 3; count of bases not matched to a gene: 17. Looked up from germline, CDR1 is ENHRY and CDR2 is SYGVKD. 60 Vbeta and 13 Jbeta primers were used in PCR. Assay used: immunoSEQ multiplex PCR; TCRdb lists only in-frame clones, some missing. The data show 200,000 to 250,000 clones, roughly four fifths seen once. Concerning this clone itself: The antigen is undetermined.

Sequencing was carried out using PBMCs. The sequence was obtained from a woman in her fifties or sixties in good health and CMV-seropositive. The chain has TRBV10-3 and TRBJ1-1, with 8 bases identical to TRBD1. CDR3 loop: CAISEGGRGLGFRDTEAFF. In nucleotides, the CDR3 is TGTGCCATCAGTGAGGGGGGCAGGGGGCTCGGATTTAGGGACACTGAAGCTTTCTTT.